This T cell receptor beta chain emerged from a study of shared clonotypes between healthy human individuals. At the level of the study: A couple of women and a few men aged 18 to 49 made up the donors. A donor's plate count was three for CD4 naive and three for CD4 memory; CD8 naive had two and CD8 memory one.

This clone was seen more than once but under ten times. No antigen is known for it. Sequencing used immunoSEQ multiplex PCR; TCRdb keeps in-frame clones, though not all of them. This sample has approximately 330,000 clones, with around four fifths found just once. Whole-study findings and limits: Clonotype sharing among donors, it was expected, would be affected by sequencing depth. Inspection by rarefaction showed sorted-subset sequencing to be incomplete despite large depth.

The sequenced sample was memory CD4+ T cells sorted from blood. Subset of the sample: CD45RA-negative fraction. The sequence came from a man under 40 in good health.

DNA of the CDR3: TGTGCCAGCAGCCTAGGGACGGCAGTCTTCCAAGAGACCCAGTACTTC. Translating it yields CASSLGTAVFQETQYF. This chain joins TRBV14 and TRBJ2-5, with D possibly being TRBD1 or TRBD2 (5 bases each). The germline V gene has CDR1 SGHDN and CDR2 FVKESK. Between the trimmed V and J ends, which lost 4 bases and 1 base, there was a span of 16 bases. There are 16 residues in the CDR3.